These T cell receptor beta chains were read from a single sample in a study of radiation and T cells in renal cell carcinoma. Generated by immunoSEQ multiplex PCR, the TCRdb table keeps only in-frame clones and is missing some. The table records about 140,000 clones, around four fifths of them present only once. Sequenced here: blood, sampled from a patient whose treatment included radiotherapy and nephrectomy. These receptors were taken from a woman between 45 and 60 years old with renal cell carcinoma. The CDR3 runs from the conserved cysteine through the conserved F or W. A D gene is named only where the DNA matches it firmly. Expanded clones are given a class, and other clones once, few, many or no size at all.

d_call j_call clone_size v_call cdr3_nt cdr3_aa
TRBD1 TRBJ1-3 NA TRBV9 TGTGCCAGCAGCGTCGGACAGGGGGCGATCTCTGGAAACACCATATATTTT CASSVGQGAISGNTIYF
TRBD1 TRBJ2-7 NA TRBV28 TGTGCCAGCAGTTCAACAGGGGGCCTCTACGAGCAGTACTTC CASSSTGGLYEQYF
TRBD1 TRBJ1-1 NA TRBV6-4 TGTGCCAGCAAAAACAGGGGCGTTAGTGATGAAGCTTTCTTT CASKNRGVSDEAFF
NA TRBJ2-5 few TRBV11-2 TGTGCCACCGGGACACAAGAGACCCAGTACTTC CATGTQETQYF
NA TRBJ1-5 NA TRBV2 TGTGCCAGCAGTCTGGGCGGGGTTAGCAATCAGCCCCAGCATTTT CASSLGGVSNQPQHF
TRBD1 TRBJ2-7 NA TRBV18 TGTGCCAGCTCCCCCGGGACAGGGGGGACGTACGAGCAGTACTTC CASSPGTGGTYEQYF
NA TRBJ2-7 NA TRBV7-8 TGTGCCAGCAGCTTAGGGCAGGGAAGTAGGGGAAGCTCCTACGAGCAGTACTTC CASSLGQGSRGSSYEQYF
TRBD1 TRBJ1-5 NA TRBV2 TGTGCCAGCAGCATCGGGACAGCTGGCGAGCATTTT CASSIGTAGEHF
NA TRBJ2-7 once TRBV7-3 TGTGCCAGCAGCTCTAGTGTAGGGTACGAGCAGTACTTC CASSSSVGYEQYF
TRBD2 TRBJ2-2 NA TRBV25-1 TGTGCCAGCAGTGATCGACTAGCGGGGGTCCGAAACACCGGGGAGCTGTTTTTT CASSDRLAGVRNTGELFF
NA TRBJ1-4 NA TRBV25-1 TGTGCCAGCAGTCACAGGGTTGGAGGGAAAAATGAAAAACTGTTTTTT CASSHRVGGKNEKLFF
NA TRBJ2-5 NA TRBV7-9 TGTGCCAGCAGCTTAAATGTCGAGACCCAGTACTTC CASSLNVETQYF
NA TRBJ2-7 NA TRBV15 TGTGCCACCAGCGCCCGATTTACGGTAGACTACGAGCAGTACTTC CATSARFTVDYEQYF
NA TRBJ1-4 NA TRBV4-2 TGTGCCAGCAGCCAAGAGATGTCGGTTAATGAAAAACTGTTTTTT CASSQEMSVNEKLFF
NA TRBJ2-1 NA TRBV15 TGTGCCACCAGCAGAGAACGGGGGAGCTCCTACAATGAGCAGTTCTTC CATSRERGSSYNEQFF
NA TRBJ1-1 NA TRBV7-2 TGTGCCAGCAGCTTAGGAACAGGGCTTAACACTGAAGCTTTCTTT CASSLGTGLNTEAFF
TRBD1 TRBJ1-5 NA TRBV28 TGTGCCAGCAGTTCCTTGGGACAGGGGGCAAGCAATCAGCCCCAGCATTTT CASSSLGQGASNQPQHF
NA TRBJ1-1 few TRBV10-3 TGTGCCATCAGGGGAATCAACACTGAAGCTTTCTTT CAIRGINTEAFF
TRBD1 TRBJ1-1 once TRBV6-6 TGTGCCAGCAGTTTACAGGGGGCCACTGAAGCTTTCTTT CASSLQGATEAFF
NA TRBJ2-7 NA TRBV20-1 TGCAGTGCTACGGTGGGCTACGAGCAGTACTTC CSATVGYEQYF
NA TRBJ1-1 NA TRBV28 TGTGCCAGCAGTTCCGTCCTAACTGAAGCTTTCTTT CASSSVLTEAFF
NA TRBJ1-1 NA TRBV5-8 TGTGCCAGCAGCTTGCCCCCGGCCCCTGCTTTCTTT CASSLPPAPAFF
TRBD1 TRBJ1-4 NA TRBV9 TGTGCCAGCAGCCCACGGACAGGGGGTGGTGAAAAACTGTTTTTT CASSPRTGGGEKLFF
TRBD1 TRBJ1-6 few TRBV10-3 TGTGTGACCGGGACAGGGGAAAATTCACCCCTCCACTTT CVTGTGENSPLHF
NA TRBJ1-1 NA TRBV7-8 TGTGCCAGCAGCTTCAATTTTGACAGGACTGAAGCTTTCTTT CASSFNFDRTEAFF
TRBD1 TRBJ1-1 NA TRBV19 TGTGCCAGTAGCCCGACAGGGGAGACTGAAGCTTTCTTT CASSPTGETEAFF
TRBD2 TRBJ2-5 NA TRBV5-4 TGTGCCAGCAGCCCCCTTTTAAGCGGGGTCATAGGAGAGACCCAGTACTTC CASSPLLSGVIGETQYF
NA TRBJ1-1 NA TRBV18 TGTGCCAGCTCACCCACGTTAGGGTTGGCTTTCTTT CASSPTLGLAFF
NA TRBJ2-5 NA TRBV5-5 TGTGCCAGCAACGTAAAAACCTCGGGGGGCCCCCGTGAGACCCAGTACTTC CASNVKTSGGPRETQYF
NA TRBJ1-2 NA TRBV7-8 TGTGCCAGCAGCCACAGGGTAAATGGCTATGGCTACACCTTC CASSHRVNGYGYTF
NA TRBJ1-2 NA TRBV27 TGTGCCAGCAGTTTAAGGTTCGGCGAGGGTGCAGGCTACACCTTC CASSLRFGEGAGYTF
TRBD2 TRBJ2-7 once TRBV7-2 TGTGCCAGCAGCTTAAAAGAATCCGCGGGAGATGGGTACGAGCAGTACTTC CASSLKESAGDGYEQYF
NA TRBJ1-2 once TRBV5-6 TGTGCCAGCAGCTTAGCTGGGTCCTACTATGGCTACACCTTC CASSLAGSYYGYTF
TRBD1 TRBJ1-2 NA TRBV4-3 TGCGCCAGCAGCCGACAGGGGAGGGACTATGGCTACACCTTC CASSRQGRDYGYTF
TRBD1 TRBJ2-5 NA TRBV6-1 TGTGCCAGCAGTGAAGCCCGGGACAGCCTAGAGACCCAGTACTTC CASSEARDSLETQYF
NA TRBJ1-2 NA TRBV5-5 TGTGCCAGCAGCCTCTCCGGTATCGATGGCTACACCTTC CASSLSGIDGYTF
NA TRBJ1-5 NA TRBV19 TGTGCCAGTAGTCGGGGGGTTCGCAATCAGCCCCAGCATTTT CASSRGVRNQPQHF
TRBD1 TRBJ2-7 NA TRBV9 TGTGCCAGCAGCGTCCAGGGGGCGGACTACGAGCAGTACTTC CASSVQGADYEQYF
TRBD1 TRBJ1-3 NA TRBV13 TGTGCCAGCAGCCCAGCAAGGACAGGGCAGTACTCTGGAAACACCATATATTTT CASSPARTGQYSGNTIYF
NA TRBJ1-5 NA TRBV18 TGTGCCAGCTCACCGACAGGTAATCAGCCCCAGCATTTT CASSPTGNQPQHF
NA TRBJ2-7 NA TRBV25-1 TGTGCCAGCAGTGAATTGGGCGGCGCCTACGAGCAGTACTTC CASSELGGAYEQYF
NA TRBJ2-7 few TRBV9 TGTGCCAGCAGCGTAGTAACCGAGGCCGGGGAGCAGTACTTC CASSVVTEAGEQYF
TRBD1 TRBJ2-7 NA TRBV7-2 TGTGCCAGCAGCTCTACAGGGGTGCTCTACGAGCAGTACTTC CASSSTGVLYEQYF
NA TRBJ1-2 NA TRBV6-1 TGTGCCAGCAGTGGGACGAGTAACTATGGCTACACCTTC CASSGTSNYGYTF
NA TRBJ2-2 NA TRBV7-2 TGTGCCAGCAGCTTACAGCACGGGGAGCTGTTTTTT CASSLQHGELFF
NA TRBJ1-2 few TRBV6-5 TGTGCCAGCAGACCCGGGACGTCCTATGGCTACACCTTC CASRPGTSYGYTF
TRBD1 TRBJ1-1 NA TRBV6-5 TGTGCCAGCAGTAGGGGACAGGGCCACACTGAAGCTTTCTTT CASSRGQGHTEAFF
NA TRBJ1-3 NA TRBV9 TGTGCCAGCAGCGTGGCGCAGGCCTACTCTGGAAACACCATATATTTT CASSVAQAYSGNTIYF
TRBD1 TRBJ1-4 once TRBV7-2 TGTGCCAGCAGCTCAGCGGGACAGAACGATGAAAAACTGTTTTTT CASSSAGQNDEKLFF
TRBD2 TRBJ2-7 NA TRBV7-2 TGTGCCAGCAGCTTGGCGGGAGGCTCCTTATCCTACGAGCAGTACTTC CASSLAGGSLSYEQYF
NA TRBJ2-1 NA TRBV9 TGTGCCAGCAGCGTGAGTGGGGGGGCCCACAATGAGCAGTTCTTC CASSVSGGAHNEQFF
TRBD1 TRBJ1-1 NA TRBV7-2 TGTGCCAGCAGCTTAGGTCCGTGGACAGGGTCCAACACTGAAGCTTTCTTT CASSLGPWTGSNTEAFF
TRBD1 TRBJ1-6 NA TRBV10-3 TGTGCCATCAGTGAGACAAATACAGGGGAATCACCCCTCCACTTT CAISETNTGESPLHF
TRBD1 TRBJ1-1 NA TRBV19 TGTGCCAGTAGTCAGCGTCCAGGGGGTGAGACTGAAGCTTTCTTT CASSQRPGGETEAFF
NA TRBJ2-2 NA TRBV7-8 TGTGCCAGCAGCCACCCCGGGACTCACAACACCGGGGAGCTGTTTTTT CASSHPGTHNTGELFF
NA TRBJ2-7 NA TRBV7-9 TGTGCCAGCAGTTCAGGCGCCGAATCCTACGAGCAGTACTTC CASSSGAESYEQYF
TRBD1 TRBJ2-5 NA TRBV6-6 TGTGCCAGCAGTACAGGGGAGAGAGAGACCCAGTACTTC CASSTGERETQYF
NA TRBJ2-7 NA TRBV9 TGTGCCAGCAGCGTAGGTTCGGCATACGAGCAGTACTTC CASSVGSAYEQYF
TRBD1 TRBJ1-5 NA TRBV30 TGTGCCTGGGGGACAGGGGAACATAGCAATCAGCCCCAGCATTTT CAWGTGEHSNQPQHF